This passage covers 31 T cell receptor beta chains from one sample sequenced in a study of cytomegalovirus exposure and HLA in healthy donors. Primers included in the PCR were 60 Vbeta and 13 Jbeta primers. Repertoires were generated with immunoSEQ multiplex PCR, while TCRdb's copy carries only in-frame clones and drops some. The top ten clones hold roughly 0.31% of a sample with approximately 270,000 clones, 75% to 90% of them seen once. The sample consisted of PBMCs. These receptors all come from a girl aged 2 to 10 in good health and CMV-seronegative.

The gene calls are TRBV30 and TRBJ1-1, with 7 bases that match TRBD1. After removal of 2 bases from V and 0 bases from J, the junction contained 3 bases not matched to a gene. Germline V gene sequence: CDR1 GTSNPN, CDR2 SVGIG (reference sequence). This CDR3 contains 14 residues. CDR3 sequence: CAWSPDRVNTEAFF. For the CDR3, the DNA is TGTGCCTGGAGTCCCGACAGGGTGAACACTGAAGCTTTCTTT. The full variable domain, rest sourced from reference TRBV30 and TRBJ1-1, is SQTIHQWPATLVQPVGSPLSLECTVEGTSNPNLYWYRQAAGRGLQLLFYSVGIGQISSEVPQNLSASRPQDRQFILSSKKLLLSDSGFYLCAWSPDRVNTEAFFGQGTRLTVV.

The CDR3 protein is CASSPMGGSSYNEQFF. The CDR3 bases are TGCGCCAGCAGTCCGATGGGAGGGAGCTCCTACAATGAGCAGTTCTTC. J is TRBJ2-1 and V is TRBV5-1; 7 nucleotides align to TRBD2. CDR1 SGHRS and CDR2 YFSETQ come from the germline V gene. V lost 5 bases, J lost 0 bases, and 8 bases stayed unmatched. CDR3 size: 16 residues.

The chain couples TRBV30 to TRBJ2-7; perhaps TRBD1 as D (6 bases). V was cut by 1 base and J by 3 bases, with 13 bases left in between. The germline V gene has CDR1 GTSNPN and CDR2 SVGIG (reference sequence). The CDR3 is 14 amino acids. The CDR3 DNA reads TGTGCCTGGAGTGGGGGACATGGGGGCTACGAGCAGTACTTC. Translated: CAWSGGHGGYEQYF.

This clone was recorded once. The genes are TRBV27 and TRBJ2-7; no clear D. CDR1 is MNHEY and CDR2 is SMNVEV in the germline V gene (reference sequence). With 0 bases removed from V and 3 bases from J, the gap between germline ends came to 12 bases. CDR3 length: 15 residues. CDR3 region: CASSLSVRHDYEQYF. The CDR3 DNA follows: TGTGCCAGCAGTTTATCAGTCAGGCACGACTACGAGCAGTACTTC.

The J gene is TRBJ1-5, the V gene TRBV5-5; a weak D match, TRBD1 (5 bases). V gave up 1 base and J gave up 4 bases, with 15 bases separating them. The CDR3 extends over 16 amino acids. Per the germline V gene, CDR1 is SGHKS and CDR2 is YYEKEE (reference sequence). CDR3 protein: CASSLKTAVSNQPQHF. The CDR3 nucleotides read TGTGCCAGCAGCTTGAAGACAGCAGTATCGAATCAGCCCCAGCATTTT.

The genes are TRBV27 and TRBJ1-4, with TRBD1 matching 9 bases. The CDR3 is 15 residues long. Germline CDR1 reads MNHEY; CDR2 reads SMNVEV (reference sequence). V lost 5 bases and J lost 7; bases outside the gene matches: 8. CDR3 in amino acids: CASSPRQGGSEKLFF. CDR3 nucleotides: TGTGCCAGCAGTCCACGACAGGGGGGAAGTGAAAAACTGTTTTTT.

The chain recombines TRBV2 with TRBJ2-1; TRBD1 matches at 7 bases. The trim removed 10 bases at V and 5 bases at J, leaving 11 bases unmatched. Germline loops: CDR1 SNHLY, CDR2 FYNNEI. CDR3 length: 14 amino acids. CDR3 protein: CANLGQGENNEQFF. CDR3 coding DNA: TGTGCCAACCTCGGGCAGGGGGAGAACAATGAGCAGTTCTTC.

The chain is built from TRBV5-8 and TRBJ2-7, with 7 bases lining up with TRBD1. CDR1 is SGHTS and CDR2 is YDEGEE in the germline V gene. The CDR3 has 15 amino acids. V shed 2 bases and J 0 bases; nucleotides not matched to a gene: 5. This chain's CDR3 is CASSLSGTASYEQYF. The DNA for the CDR3 is TGTGCCAGCAGCTTATCCGGGACAGCCTCCTACGAGCAGTACTTC.

The chain is built from TRBV29-1 and TRBJ1-2, with 11 bases that match TRBD1. In germline, CDR1 is SQVTM, CDR2 ANQGSEA. Trimming cost V 0 bases and J 4 bases; bases outside gene matches: 16. The CDR3 has 19 amino acids. For the CDR3, the DNA is TGCAGCGTTGAAGAGGACAGGGGGCGAATTTCCCTAGACATCTATGGCTACACCTTC. This encodes CSVEEDRGRISLDIYGYTF.

V usage is TRBV2 and J usage is TRBJ2-7, with 9 bases matching TRBD1. Trimming removed 7 bases from V and 13 bases from J; junction bases left unmatched: 11. The CDR3 extends over 12 amino acids. CDR1 and CDR2 from the germline V gene are SNHLY and FYNNEI. CDR3 nucleotides: TGTGCCAGCAATTGGCGGAGGACAGGGGCCTACTTC. It translates to CASNWRRTGAYF. The variable domain in full, with the rest retrieved from reference TRBV2 and TRBJ2-7, is EPEVTQTPSHQVTQMGQEVILRCVPISNHLYFYWYRQILGQKVEFLVSFYNNEISEKSEIFDDQFSVERPDGSNFTLKIRSTKLEDSAMYFCASNWRRTGAYFGPGTRLTVT.

The rearrangement links TRBV6-1 to TRBJ1-4, with D perhaps TRBD1 (6 bases). The CDR3 contains 18 residues. Germline CDR1 and CDR2: MNHNS and SASEGT. V lost 3 bases to trimming and J lost 2 bases, with 19 bases between them. As DNA, the CDR3 is TGTGCCAGCAGTGACCTCTCAGGGGCGGTGGGGACTAATGAAAAACTGTTTTTT. Translated: CASSDLSGAVGTNEKLFF.

This chain uses TRBV9 with TRBJ2-3; a possible D gene is TRBD2 (5 bases). The CDR3 spans 17 residues. The V end lost 3 bases, the J end lost 0 bases, and 17 bases lay between the germline ends. The germline V gene encodes CDR1 SGDLS and CDR2 YYNGEE. The CDR3 DNA is TGTGCCAGCAGCGCCCGGGATCTCAATTGGAGCACAGATACGCAGTATTTT. This codes for CASSARDLNWSTDTQYF.

The chain joins TRBV12-5 to TRBJ2-2; tentatively, D is TRBD1 (6 bases). Trimming took 5 bases from V and 7 from J, leaving 11 bases between them. From germline, CDR1 is LGHNT and CDR2 FRNRAP. This CDR3 is 13 amino acids long. CDR3 in DNA: TGTGCTAGTGGTCCTTTAGGGGGCGGGGAGCTGTTTTTT. It is translated as CASGPLGGGELFF.

The V and J genes are TRBV4-1 and TRBJ2-1; 15 nucleotides align to TRBD2. The CDR3 runs to 13 residues. J gave up 8 bases and V 11 bases, and 4 bases lay outside the gene matches. Germline V CDR1 and CDR2: MGHRA, YSYEKL. CDR3 DNA sequence: TGCGCCGCCGGGACTAGCGGGAGGTATGAGCAGTTCTTC. Its translation is CAAGTSGRYEQFF.

The chain has TRBV4-2 and TRBJ2-3; maybe TRBD2 (6 bases). From germline, CDR1 is LGHNA and CDR2 YNFKEQ. With 0 bases removed from V and 9 bases from J, the gap between germline ends came to 10 bases. The CDR3 is 13 amino acids. CDR3 loop: CASSQDLRGTQYF. In DNA form, the CDR3 reads TGTGCCAGCAGCCAAGATCTACGGGGGACGCAGTATTTT.

This clone occurred once. The chain couples TRBV29-1 to TRBJ1-4, with D possibly being TRBD1 (6 bases). Trimming shortened V by 2 bases and J by 5 bases, and 18 bases separated the two germline ends. This CDR3 region has 16 residues. Germline CDR1 SQVTM, CDR2 ANQGSEA. In DNA form, the CDR3 reads TGCAGCGTTGAAATGGATACAGGGCTCTACAATGAAAAACTGTTTTTT. The encoded protein is CSVEMDTGLYNEKLFF. Drawing the rest from reference TRBV29-1 and TRBJ1-4, the complete variable domain is SAVISQKPSRDICQRGTSLTIQCQVDSQVTMMFWYRQQPGQSLTLIATANQGSEATYESGFVIDKFPISRPNLTFSTLTVSNMSPEDSSIYLCSVEMDTGLYNEKLFFGSGTQLSVL.

The chain joins TRBV7-6 to TRBJ2-7; 12 bases are shared with TRBD2. This CDR3 is 14 amino acids long. J gave up 4 bases and V 6 bases, and 4 bases lay outside the gene matches. Germline assignment: CDR1 SGHVS and CDR2 FNYEAQ. CDR3 coding DNA: TGTGCCAGCAGTTCAACTAGCGGGGGGTACGAGCAGTACTTC. Translating it yields CASSSTSGGYEQYF.

The chain links TRBV9 to TRBJ2-3; no clear D gene. The germline V gene has CDR1 SGDLS and CDR2 YYNGEE. This CDR3 spans 16 amino acids. V dropped 1 base and J dropped 3 bases, with 15 bases sitting between them. The CDR3 sequence: CASSVSQGRLTDTQYF. For the CDR3, the DNA is TGTGCCAGCAGCGTATCCCAAGGCAGGTTAACAGATACGCAGTATTTT.

This chain connects TRBV4-1 to TRBJ1-1; a possible D gene is TRBD1 (5 bases). CDR3 length equals 16 residues. V shed 0 bases and J shed 4 bases, with 15 bases lying between them. The germline V gene has CDR1 MGHRA and CDR2 YSYEKL. The CDR3 region is CASSQDRGREVTEAFF. The CDR3, as DNA: TGCGCCAGCAGCCAAGATCGGGGCAGGGAGGTCACTGAAGCTTTCTTT.

Only one count was recorded for this clone. J is TRBJ2-3 and V is TRBV19, with 9 bases that match TRBD2. The ends lost 5 bases at V and 3 bases at J; junction bases unmatched: 9. The CDR3 contains 16 residues. The germline V gene has CDR1 LNHDA and CDR2 SQIVND (reference sequence). For the CDR3, the DNA is TGTGCCAGTAGTTTTTCTAGCGGGATGGTGACAGATACGCAGTATTTT. Translation gives CASSFSSGMVTDTQYF.

This chain links TRBV10-3 with TRBJ2-4, with TRBD2 identical over 10 bases. This CDR3 comprises 16 residues. Germline CDR1 and CDR2: ENHRY and SYGVKD. V gave up 3 bases and J gave up 8 bases; unmatched junction bases: 10. Here the CDR3 DNA reads TGTGCCATCAGTGATCCCCTAGCGGGAGACGGCGACATTCAGTACTTC. As protein: CAISDPLAGDGDIQYF.

Comments on this clone: The same CDR3 is also encoded by other DNA sequences in this sample. The V and J genes are TRBV28 and TRBJ1-2, with 7 positions matching TRBD1. Germline loops: CDR1 MDHEN, CDR2 SYDVKM. Trimming removed 5 bases from V and 6 bases from J; junction bases left unmatched: 3. This CDR3 comprises 12 residues. The CDR3 DNA reads as TGTGCCAGCAGTCGACAGGGTCATGGCTACACCTTC. Its translation: CASSRQGHGYTF.

The chain is built from TRBV11-2 and TRBJ2-5, with D possibly TRBD1 on 6 matching bases. V shed 5 bases and J shed 5 bases, with 15 bases lying between them. Germline V CDR1 and CDR2: SGHAT, FQNNGV. This CDR3 spans 14 amino acids. This CDR3 reads CASSRNRVAETQYF. The CDR3, as DNA: TGTGCCAGCAGCCGCAACAGGGTGGCGGAGACCCAGTACTTC.

The chain is built from TRBV2 and TRBJ2-5, with D possibly being TRBD1 (6 bases). The CDR3 runs 14 residues. Germline CDR1 and CDR2: SNHLY and FYNNEI. The V gene lost 3 bases and the J gene lost 5 bases, with 13 bases spanning the gap. This CDR3 reads CASSDWTDAETQYF. CDR3 DNA sequence: TGTGCCAGCAGTGACTGGACAGATGCGGAGACCCAGTACTTC.

This clone is a singleton in its sample. V is TRBV6-5 and J is TRBJ1-5, with TRBD1 identical over 7 bases. Germline V gene sequence: CDR1 MNHEY, CDR2 SVGAGI. Trimming at V came to 2 bases and at J to 3 bases, leaving 4 bases not matched to a gene. The CDR3 is 15 residues long. CDR3 sequence reads: CASSYARGINQPQHF. The DNA of the CDR3 is TGTGCCAGCAGTTACGCCAGGGGGATCAATCAGCCCCAGCATTTT.

This rearrangement joins TRBV7-2 to TRBJ2-3, with TRBD1 as a possible D gene (5 bases). From germline, CDR1 is SGHTA and CDR2 FQGNSA. The CDR3 has 15 residues. V lost 6 bases, J lost 0 bases, and 13 bases lay in between. The CDR3 DNA sequence: TGTGCCAGCAGTCCCGGTGGGGCCAGCACAGATACGCAGTATTTT. Its translation: CASSPGGASTDTQYF.

V is TRBV6-1 and J is TRBJ2-1, with a weak D call TRBD1 (6 bases). Per germline, CDR1 MNHNS and CDR2 SASEGT. V was trimmed by 3 bases and J by 8 bases, leaving 26 bases between them. The CDR3 is made up of 18 amino acids. The CDR3 region is CASSELLDFGGRVDEQFF. CDR3 nucleotide sequence: TGTGCCAGCAGTGAGTTGTTAGACTTTGGGGGCAGGGTCGATGAGCAGTTCTTC.

The gene calls are TRBV28 and TRBJ1-1; TRBD1 matches at 7 bases. Germline lookup yields CDR1 MDHEN and CDR2 SYDVKM. The trim removed 6 bases at V and 3 bases at J, leaving 4 bases unmatched. CDR3 length: 13 residues. CDR3 nucleotides: TGTGCCAGCAGGCCCGGACAGGACACTGAAGCTTTCTTT. This codes for CASRPGQDTEAFF.

The chain couples TRBV9 to TRBJ2-3, with TRBD1 as a possible D gene (6 bases). The CDR3 is 17 residues long. The germline CDR1 and CDR2 sequences are SGDLS and YYNGEE. The ends were cut back, 3 bases at V and 2 bases at J, with 19 bases in the middle. The chain's CDR3 is CASSAARDTLFTDTQYF. CDR3 in DNA: TGTGCCAGCAGCGCAGCCCGGGACACCCTTTTCACAGATACGCAGTATTTT.

CDR3 amino acids: CASSQEIAGRWGETQYF. For the CDR3, the DNA is TGCGCCAGCAGCCAAGAAATCGCGGGGCGCTGGGGAGAGACCCAGTACTTC. The rearrangement joins TRBV4-1 to TRBJ2-5; weak D call: TRBD2 (6 bases). Germline CDR1 and CDR2: MGHRA and YSYEKL. CDR3 length: 17 residues. V was shortened by 0 bases and J by 4 bases, with 18 bases between the two germline ends.

The genes are TRBV21-1 and TRBJ1-1. TRBV21-1 is noted as a pseudogene. The CDR3 spans 15 residues. CDR3 loop: CASSTSGGGRTEAFF. CDR3 DNA: TGTGCCAGCAGCACATCGGGTGGAGGGAGGACTGAAGCTTTCTTT.